Listed below are T cell receptor beta chains from one sample, sequenced in a study of T cells in Graves' hyperthyroidism and ophthalmopathy. A single record per CDR3 protein comes from TCRdb applying MiXCR to the multiplex PCR reads. Among approximately 210,000 distinct CDR3 sequences listed, more than 15% were seen once. The specimen sequenced was blood. All receptors derive from a middle-aged man with Graves' hyperthyroidism. The CDR3 runs from the conserved cysteine through the conserved F or W. The order of the fields is D gene, J gene, clone size, V gene, CDR3 DNA, CDR3 protein. A D gene is named only where the DNA matches it firmly. Clone size is given for some rows only: seen once, a few or many times, or a class if the clone is expanded.

TRBD2 | TRBJ2-1 | many | TRBV28 | TGTGCCAGCACCCCCCTAGCGGGAGGGCCCTACAATGAGCAGTTCTTC | CASTPLAGGPYNEQFF
TRBD2 | TRBJ2-2 | few | TRBV9 | TGTGCCAGCAGCGCCGGGACTAGAAACACCGGGGAGCTGTTTTTT | CASSAGTRNTGELFF
- | TRBJ2-7 | - | TRBV6-2/TRBV6-3 | TGTGCCAGCAGTTACCGTGACAGCTCATCCTACGAGCAGTACTTC | CASSYRDSSSYEQYF
TRBD2 | TRBJ2-5 | few | TRBV5-1 | TGCGCCAGCAGCCTCCGGACTAGCGGGAGCCGGGAGACCCAGTACTTC | CASSLRTSGSRETQYF
TRBD1 | TRBJ2-7 | - | TRBV3-1 | TGTGCCAGCAGCATGCAGGGGGTCTACGAGCAGTACTTC | CASSMQGVYEQYF
TRBD1 | TRBJ2-7 | many | TRBV29-1 | TGCAGCGTTGGGGCAGGGGGATACGAGCAGTACTTC | CSVGAGGYEQYF
- | TRBJ1-2 | many | TRBV3-1 | TGTGCCAGCAGCCAAGAAGGGGGCTACACCTTC | CASSQEGGYTF
TRBD1 | TRBJ2-5 | many | TRBV7-9 | TGTGCCAGCAGCCCAGGGGACAGGGCGGAGACCCAGTACTTC | CASSPGDRAETQYF
- | TRBJ1-4 | many | TRBV18 | TGTGCCAGCTCACCAACCGGGATCGGGGATGAAAAACTGTTTTTT | CASSPTGIGDEKLFF
TRBD1 | TRBJ2-4 | few | TRBV18 | TGTGCCAGCTCACCGCCACGGGACAGGGGTGCCAAAAACATTCAGTACTTC | CASSPPRDRGAKNIQYF
- | TRBJ1-4 | many | TRBV11-1 | TGTGCCAGCAGCTCGGGAGAAAAACTGTTTTTT | CASSSGEKLFF
- | TRBJ2-1 | many | TRBV2 | TGTGCCAGCAGCACTCTAGGTACGGGCAATGAGCAGTTCTTC | CASSTLGTGNEQFF
TRBD1 | TRBJ2-7 | many | TRBV12-3/TRBV12-4 | TGTGCCAGCAGTTTAGCGTGGGGACAGGGGTTGCGGGAGCAGTACTTC | CASSLAWGQGLREQYF
TRBD2 | TRBJ2-3 | many | TRBV20-1 | TGCAGTGCTAGAGTCGCTAGCGGGGGGAATACGCAGTATTTT | CSARVASGGNTQYF
- | TRBJ2-1 | few | TRBV19 | TGTGCCAGTAGTATAGGGACCGCGGGCTCCTACAATGAGCAGTTCTTC | CASSIGTAGSYNEQFF
TRBD1 | TRBJ1-1 | many | TRBV12-3/TRBV12-4 | TGTGCCAGCAGTCCGACAGGGCGTCGGACTGAAGCTTTCTTT | CASSPTGRRTEAFF
TRBD1 | TRBJ2-7 | - | TRBV28 | TGTGCCACCGATGGGACAGGGGGCTTCCACGAGCAGTACTTC | CATDGTGGFHEQYF
- | TRBJ2-1 | many | TRBV5-1 | TGCGCCAGCAGCTTCTCGCGGTCATACAATGAGCAGTTCTTC | CASSFSRSYNEQFF
TRBD1 | TRBJ1-4 | few | TRBV15 | TGTGCCACCAGCAGGGGACAGATTAATGAAAAACTGTTTTTT | CATSRGQINEKLFF
- | TRBJ2-3 | few | TRBV3-1 | TGTGCCAGCAGCCAAGATAGGGTGGACGTCGGGCTCACAGATACGCAGTATTTT | CASSQDRVDVGLTDTQYF
- | TRBJ2-7 | - | TRBV19 | TGTGCCAGTAGTCCCCAGGCGGGAAGCTCCTACGAGCAGTACTTC | CASSPQAGSSYEQYF
- | TRBJ1-1 | many | TRBV7-2 | TGTGCCAGCAGCTTAGCGGCAGGGACGAACACTGAAGCTTTCTTT | CASSLAAGTNTEAFF
- | TRBJ2-3 | few | TRBV30 | TGTGCCTGGAGTGTAAATACAGATACGCAGTATTTT | CAWSVNTDTQYF
- | TRBJ1-5 | - | TRBV10-3 | TGTGCCATCAGTGGGTCAGGGTCCAGCAATGCTCAGCCCCAGCATTTT | CAISGSGSSNAQPQHF
- | TRBJ2-3 | few | TRBV3-1 | TGTGCCAGCAGCCAAGGGCTAACTACGGAGTATTTT | CASSQGLTTEYF
- | TRBJ2-7 | many | TRBV6-1 | TGTGCCAGCAGTGTGGGACCTTCTCGTTCCCACGAGCAGTACTTC | CASSVGPSRSHEQYF
- | TRBJ1-4 | - | TRBV5-1 | TGCGCCAGCAGTGATGGACAGCTTACTAATGAAAAACTGTTTTTT | CASSDGQLTNEKLFF
- | TRBJ2-7 | many | TRBV20-1 | TGCAGTGCTCGAAATCCTCTAGCGTCACCACCTCACTACGAGCAGTACTTC | CSARNPLASPPHYEQYF
- | TRBJ2-7 | many | TRBV11-2 | TGTGCCAGCAGCCCACCGGGCATCCCCTACGAGCAGTACTTC | CASSPPGIPYEQYF
TRBD1 | TRBJ2-2 | few | TRBV7-2 | TGTGCCGGCAGCTTAGACAGGGCCACCGGGGAGCTGTTTTTT | CAGSLDRATGELFF
- | TRBJ2-3 | few | TRBV5-6 | TGTGCCAGCAGCTCGCTAGCCTCCACAGATACGCAGTATTTT | CASSSLASTDTQYF
- | TRBJ2-1 | many | TRBV11-3 | TGTGCCAGCACTCCCGGATATTACAATGAGCAGTTCTTC | CASTPGYYNEQFF
TRBD1 | TRBJ1-1 | few | TRBV5-4 | TGTGCCAGCAGCAGGGGACAGGGGGCCTCTGAAGCTTTCTTT | CASSRGQGASEAFF
- | TRBJ1-3 | few | TRBV30 | TGTGCCTGGAGCACGTTCTCTGGAAACACCATATATTTT | CAWSTFSGNTIYF
- | TRBJ2-7 | many | TRBV20-1 | TGCAGTGCTCCCTCGAATCTAGCCAGGGGCTACGAGCAGTACTTC | CSAPSNLARGYEQYF
TRBD1 | TRBJ2-3 | few | TRBV12-3/TRBV12-4 | TGTGCCAGCAGTCAGAGACAGGGAACCTTCATTGATACGCAGTATTTT | CASSQRQGTFIDTQYF
TRBD1 | TRBJ1-4 | few | TRBV9 | TGTGCCAGCAGCGCTGGGGGACAGACCTTTGCAGGTGAAAAACTGTTTTTT | CASSAGGQTFAGEKLFF
- | TRBJ2-5 | many | TRBV11-3 | TGTGCCAGCAGCTTAGGTTATCCGGGTACCGGAGAGACCCAGTACTTC | CASSLGYPGTGETQYF
TRBD1 | TRBJ1-1 | few | TRBV12-3/TRBV12-4 | TGTGCCAGCAGGACAACAGGGGGGAGCACTGAAGCTTTCTTT | CASRTTGGSTEAFF
- | TRBJ2-7 | few | TRBV6-2/TRBV6-3 | TGTGCCAGCAGGTCGTTGCGGAGGGGCCTGGACCGGGCGGCGCAGTACTTC | CASRSLRRGLDRAAQYF
TRBD2 | TRBJ2-5 | few | TRBV5-1 | TGCGCCAGCAGCACTAGCGGGAATCAAGAGACCCAGTACTTC | CASSTSGNQETQYF
- | TRBJ2-5 | many | TRBV7-3 | TGTGCCAGCAGCTCCGGACAGGGAGGGGCGACCCAGTACTTC | CASSSGQGGATQYF
TRBD2 | TRBJ2-1 | few | TRBV6-1 | TGTGCCAGCAGTTATCCGCCTAGCGGGAGGGAATACAATGAGCAGTTCTTC | CASSYPPSGREYNEQFF
TRBD1 | TRBJ1-4 | - | TRBV5-4 | TGTGCCAGCAGCCTAGCTTCCGGGACAGCTAATGAAAAACTGTTTTTT | CASSLASGTANEKLFF
- | TRBJ1-5 | - | TRBV9 | TGTGCCAGCAGCGTTGGTCAGGGTGACAATCAGCCCCAGCATTTT | CASSVGQGDNQPQHF
TRBD1 | TRBJ2-6 | - | TRBV19 | TGTGCCAGTAGTATGAGACAGGGCGCGGGGGCCAACGTCCTGACTTTC | CASSMRQGAGANVLTF
TRBD2 | TRBJ2-1 | few | TRBV29-1 | TGCAGCGTCCTGGATCGACTAGCGGGGTCCTACAATGAGCAGTTCTTC | CSVLDRLAGSYNEQFF
- | TRBJ2-4 | many | TRBV5-6 | TGTGCCAGCAGCGCCTTCCTACTAGGGGACATTCAGTACTTC | CASSAFLLGDIQYF
- | TRBJ2-1 | many | TRBV12-5 | TGTGCTAGTGGTCCGGGTGGGGGAGCGTATGAGCAGTTCTTC | CASGPGGGAYEQFF
- | TRBJ1-2 | few | TRBV28 | TGTGCCAGCACCAGACACCAAGCTAACTATGGCTACACCTTC | CASTRHQANYGYTF
- | TRBJ2-3 | few | TRBV24-1 | TGTGCCACCCGCCGGGGGAACTCCGAGTACACAGATACGCAGTATTTT | CATRRGNSEYTDTQYF
TRBD2 | TRBJ2-7 | many | TRBV2 | TGTGCCAGCAGCGGTAGCGGGAGGGGATCCTACGAGCAGTACTTC | CASSGSGRGSYEQYF
- | TRBJ1-1 | many | TRBV24-1 | TGTGCCACCAGTGACCACCGTGGCGGGGTAACTGAAGCTTTCTTT | CATSDHRGGVTEAFF
- | TRBJ2-2 | - | TRBV11-2 | TGTGCCAGCAGCTTAAGTCGGCAGGGATCAAACGCCGGGGAGCTGTTTTTT | CASSLSRQGSNAGELFF